Listed here are 31 T cell receptor beta chains from one sample, sequenced in a study of blood T cell repertoires in COVID-19. Method: immunoSEQ multiplex PCR; TCRdb's copy keeps in-frame clones and lacks some. The profile shows some 370,000 clones, approximately 87% of them singletons. The source material was peripheral blood. These receptors all stem from a woman in her 30s with COVID-19, enrolled during active disease.

The chain joins TRBV7-9 to TRBJ2-1, with 8 bases fitting TRBD2. The CDR3 runs 16 residues. The trim removed 5 bases at V and 9 bases at J, leaving 15 bases unmatched. CDR1 is SEHNR and CDR2 is FQNEAQ in the germline V gene (reference sequence). The CDR3 DNA reads TGTGCCAGCAGCCCCCTTGCAGCGGGAGTCAATCGTGAGCAGTTCTTC. This encodes CASSPLAAGVNREQFF.

Points on this clone: Other DNA sequences of this sample code for an identical CDR3. The chain couples TRBV28 to TRBJ2-7; D gene ambiguous. The CDR3 totals 11 residues. Germline CDR1 and CDR2: MDHEN and SYDVKM. With 2 bases removed from V and 4 bases from J, the gap between germline ends came to 3 bases. The CDR3 sequence is CASSLRYEQYF. The CDR3 nucleotides are TGTGCCAGCAGTTTACGGTACGAGCAGTACTTC.

This clone was observed once. The J gene is TRBJ1-4, the V gene TRBV7-9; 9 nucleotides agree with TRBD1. Germline trimming cut 5 bases from V and 6 bases from J; bases unmatched to any gene: 7. Germline V gene lookup returns CDR1 SEHNR and CDR2 FQNEAQ (reference sequence). The length of the CDR3 is 15 residues. The CDR3 DNA reads TGTGCCAGCAGCCGCGGGGACAGGGATGATGAAAAACTGTTTTTT. Protein product: CASSRGDRDDEKLFF. Together with reference TRBV7-9 and TRBJ1-4, the CDR3 gives the full variable domain: DTGVSQNPRHKITKRGQNVTFRCDPISEHNRLYWYRQTLGQGPEFLTYFQNEAQLEKSRLLSDRFSAERPKGSFSTLEIQRTEQGDSAMYLCASSRGDRDDEKLFFGSGTQLSVL.

This chain uses TRBV9 with TRBJ1-6; tentative D call: TRBD1 (6 bases). V shed 3 bases and J shed 6 bases, with 7 bases lying between them. The germline V gene encodes CDR1 SGDLS and CDR2 YYNGEE. This CDR3 is 13 amino acids long. The CDR3 here is CASSEQGNSPLHF. CDR3 in DNA: TGTGCCAGCAGCGAACAGGGTAATTCACCCCTCCACTTT.

This clone was detected only a few times. V gene TRBV2 combines with J gene TRBJ1-4; possibly TRBD1 for D (5 bases). From germline, CDR1 is SNHLY and CDR2 FYNNEI. The CDR3 runs to 15 residues. Trimming took 1 base from V and 6 from J, leaving 12 bases between them. The CDR3 sequence: CASSEVGQKDEKLFF. CDR3 DNA: TGTGCCAGCAGTGAAGTGGGGCAGAAGGATGAAAAACTGTTTTTT.

This chain joins TRBV19 and TRBJ1-4; the match to TRBD1 covers 8 bases. J was trimmed by 8 bases and V by 6 bases; bases with no gene match: 8. The CDR3 is made up of 14 amino acids. Germline V gives CDR1 LNHDA, CDR2 SQIVND (reference sequence). As DNA, the CDR3 is TGTGCCAGTAGCACGCAGGGGGCCTGGGAAAAACTGTTTTTT. It encodes CASSTQGAWEKLFF.

The chain couples TRBV30 to TRBJ1-2; 12 bases map to TRBD1. Germline V lookup: CDR1 GTSNPN, CDR2 SVGIG (reference sequence). The CDR3 spans 16 residues. V dropped 4 bases and J dropped 0; count of bases not matched to a gene: 6. CDR3 in DNA: TGTGCCTGGACATGGGGACAGGGGGCTTCTAACTATGGCTACACCTTC. Its protein is CAWTWGQGASNYGYTF.

CDR3 coding DNA: TGCAGCGTTAACCAGAACAATGAGCAGTTCTTC. Encoded protein: CSVNQNNEQFF. The chain employs TRBV29-1 and TRBJ2-1; unclear D gene. Germline CDR1 and CDR2: SQVTM and ANQGSEA. Deletions cut 5 bases from V and 5 bases from J, with 7 bases between. The CDR3 length is 11 residues.

This clone has just a few counts. The chain couples TRBV7-9 to TRBJ2-7, with 9 bases that match TRBD1. Germline V gene lookup returns CDR1 SEHNR and CDR2 FQNEAQ (reference sequence). This CDR3 is 15 amino acids long. The J segment lost 9 bases and the V segment lost 1 base, leaving 10 bases of the junction unmatched. Here the CDR3 DNA reads TGTGCCAGCAGCTTAGGGGGACAGGGTACCCGCGGGCAGTACTTC. As protein: CASSLGGQGTRGQYF.

The rearrangement joins TRBV11-1 to TRBJ2-1; D is possibly TRBD2 (6 bases). Per germline, CDR1 SGHAT and CDR2 FQDESV (reference sequence). Trimming removed 1 base at V and 9 bases at J, with 13 bases between. The CDR3 spans 14 residues. The CDR3 bases are TGTGCCAGCAGCTTAGGGTTGGGAGGAGGTGAGCAGTTCTTC. The encoded protein is CASSLGLGGGEQFF.

The chain uses TRBV3-1 (or the pseudogene TRBV3-2) and TRBJ2-5; TRBD2 aligns across 9 bases. With V trimmed by 0 bases and J by 1 base, 9 bases remained unmatched. The CDR3 runs to 18 residues. Germline V lookup: CDR1 LGHDT, CDR2 YNNKEL (reference sequence). CDR3 protein: CASSQEVGASGAQETQYF. CDR3 nucleotides: TGTGCCAGCAGCCAAGAGGTCGGGGCTAGCGGGGCCCAAGAGACCCAGTACTTC.

The chain is built from TRBV6-6 and TRBJ1-6; D call uncertain. Germline CDR1 and CDR2: MNHNY and SVGAGI (reference sequence). V dropped 0 bases and J dropped 7 bases, with 13 bases sitting between them. The CDR3 runs to 16 residues. CDR3 sequence reads: CASSYSTNRPNSPLHF. The CDR3 DNA reads as TGTGCCAGCAGTTACTCGACTAACAGACCCAATTCACCCCTCCACTTT.

The chain joins TRBV19 to TRBJ1-5; no firm D call. Deletions cut 4 bases from V and 7 bases from J, with 14 bases between. Germline-derived CDR1 and CDR2 are LNHDA and SQIVND (reference sequence). This CDR3 contains 14 residues. The CDR3 region has the DNA TGTGCCAGTAGTAGGACTCGGATCGGGCAGCCCCAGCATTTT. Translating gives CASSRTRIGQPQHF.

The rearrangement links TRBV14 to TRBJ2-7, with D maybe TRBD2 (6 bases). Germline lookup yields CDR1 SGHDN and CDR2 FVKESK. V was clipped by 5 bases and J by 6 bases, with 17 bases between them. The CDR3 has 14 residues. CDR3 coding DNA: TGTGCCAGCAGCAACCGGGACTCATGGGGCGAGCAGTACTTC. Residues: CASSNRDSWGEQYF.

The rearrangement uses TRBV7-8 and TRBJ2-1, with D perhaps TRBD2 (5 bases). V lost 7 bases, J lost 1 base, and 20 bases lay in between. CDR3 length equals 17 residues. Germline V lookup: CDR1 SGHVS, CDR2 FQNEAQ. CDR3 sequence reads: CASNTLRGRRSYNEQFF. CDR3 bases: TGTGCCAGCAACACTCTACGGGGAAGAAGATCCTACAATGAGCAGTTCTTC.

The DNA for the CDR3 is TGCAGCGCCCAAGGGGGGGCGCGGGAGACCCAGTACTTC. This encodes CSAQGGARETQYF. The chain joins TRBV29-1 to TRBJ2-5; a weak D match, TRBD2 (7 bases). The CDR3 consists of 13 residues. The V gene's germline CDR1 is SQVTM and CDR2 ANQGSEA. The ends were cut back, 7 bases at V and 5 bases at J, with 17 bases in the middle.

The chain has TRBV4-1 and TRBJ2-3, with D tentatively TRBD2 (6 bases). Germline CDR1 MGHRA, CDR2 YSYEKL. The CDR3 spans 14 residues. V was clipped by 4 bases and J by 4 bases, with 12 bases between them. CDR3 region: CASSPRPSADTQYF. DNA for the CDR3: TGCGCCAGCAGCCCCCGGCCTAGCGCAGATACGCAGTATTTT.

The chain joins TRBV28 to TRBJ1-2; no clear D. With 2 bases removed from V and 8 bases from J, the gap between germline ends came to 15 bases. Germline CDR1 reads MDHEN; CDR2 reads SYDVKM. The CDR3 has 14 residues. The CDR3 here is CASSLLEGAGGYTF. The CDR3 DNA reads TGTGCCAGCAGTTTACTGGAGGGAGCGGGAGGCTACACCTTC.

The chain recombines TRBV6-5 with TRBJ1-2; TRBD1 might be the D (6 bases). Per germline, CDR1 MNHEY and CDR2 SVGAGI. This CDR3 is 12 amino acids long. The V end was cut by 6 bases, the J end by 7 bases, with 12 bases between. The CDR3 nucleotides read TGTGCCAGCAGCCAGGGGCAGGTTGGCTACACCTTC. Residues: CASSQGQVGYTF.

The chain combines TRBV6-5 with TRBJ2-2; D perhaps matches TRBD2 (5 bases). Germline V CDR1 and CDR2: MNHEY, SVGAGI. The CDR3 totals 14 residues. V was clipped by 7 bases and J by 0 bases, with 9 bases between them. CDR3 sequence (DNA): TGTGCCAGCACAAGGACTCCGAACACCGGGGAGCTGTTTTTT. This translates into CASTRTPNTGELFF.

This clone was picked up a small number of times. The chain is built from TRBV2 and TRBJ2-7; 10 bases fit TRBD1. Looked up from germline, CDR1 is SNHLY and CDR2 is FYNNEI. This CDR3 has 15 residues. V was pared by 7 bases and J by 3 bases, with 9 bases of the junction left unmatched. The DNA for the CDR3 is TGTGCCAGCACCCGGGGACAGGGGAGTAACTACGAGCAGTACTTC. It specifies CASTRGQGSNYEQYF.

This chain links TRBV4-1 with TRBJ2-3, with 12 bases matching TRBD2. V shed 3 bases, J shed 5 bases, and the junction held 3 bases outside the gene matches. The CDR3 is 15 amino acids. Germline assignment: CDR1 MGHRA and CDR2 YSYEKL. The CDR3 nucleotides are TGCGCCAGCAGCCAGAGACTAGCGGGAGTAGATACGCAGTATTTT. This codes for CASSQRLAGVDTQYF.

The CDR3 sequence: CASSQRGGVGDYGYTF. CDR3 bases: TGCGCCAGCAGCCAAAGAGGGGGGGTTGGTGACTATGGCTACACCTTC. The V gene is TRBV4-3, the J gene TRBJ1-2; the D gene is possibly TRBD1 (6 bases). The CDR3 is 16 amino acids. Trimming removed 2 bases from V and 3 bases from J, with 16 bases in between. Germline V gene lookup returns CDR1 LGHNA and CDR2 YSLEER.

This sequence joins TRBV4-1 and TRBJ2-1; D remains unclear. Germline CDR1 reads MGHRA; CDR2 reads YSYEKL. The length of the CDR3 is 17 residues. V lost 3 bases to trimming and J lost 4 bases, with 19 bases between them. The CDR3 bases are TGCGCCAGCAGCCAGACCCGCCCCAGCGATCGGTACAATGAGCAGTTCTTC. Translated: CASSQTRPSDRYNEQFF.

The chain employs TRBV30 and TRBJ1-1; TRBD1 matches 11 bases. The V and J ends lost 1 base and 0 bases, in that order; junction bases with no gene match: 10. The CDR3 contains 18 residues. The germline V gene has CDR1 GTSNPN and CDR2 SVGIG (reference sequence). Here the CDR3 DNA reads TGTGCCTGGAGTGGGGGCGGGACAGGGGGTCTCATGAACACTGAAGCTTTCTTT. This encodes CAWSGGGTGGLMNTEAFF. Together with reference TRBV30 and TRBJ1-1, the CDR3 gives the full variable domain: SQTIHQWPATLVQPVGSPLSLECTVEGTSNPNLYWYRQAAGRGLQLLFYSVGIGQISSEVPQNLSASRPQDRQFILSSKKLLLSDSGFYLCAWSGGGTGGLMNTEAFFGQGTRLTVV.

This clone was counted once. V is TRBV19 and J is TRBJ2-7, with TRBD1 matching over 8 bases. Germline CDR1 reads LNHDA; CDR2 reads SQIVND (reference sequence). V shed 3 bases and J 2 bases; nucleotides not matched to a gene: 6. CDR3 size: 15 residues. The CDR3 is CASSIGDRFTYEQYF. The CDR3 nucleotides read TGTGCCAGTAGTATTGGGGACAGGTTCACCTACGAGCAGTACTTC.

The chain has TRBV6-5 and TRBJ1-6; unclear D gene. This CDR3 is 12 amino acids long. Trimming shortened V by 6 bases and J by 7 bases, and 7 bases separated the two germline ends. Germline values: CDR1 MNHEY, CDR2 SVGAGI. The DNA of the CDR3 is TGTGCCAGCAGCCCCCAGAATTCACCCCTCCACTTT. It yields the protein CASSPQNSPLHF.

This chain connects TRBV27 to TRBJ1-2, with 7 bases aligning to TRBD1. J lost 3 bases, V lost 0 bases, and 7 bases had no gene match. This CDR3 is 16 amino acids long. Germline V CDR1 and CDR2: MNHEY, SMNVEV (reference sequence). CDR3 nucleotides: TGTGCCAGCAGTTTATCGTGGGCAGGGGGACACTATGGCTACACCTTC. Protein sequence: CASSLSWAGGHYGYTF.

The V gene is TRBV4-1, the J gene TRBJ1-4; 7 nucleotides match TRBD1. Germline V CDR1 and CDR2: MGHRA, YSYEKL. There are 16 residues in the CDR3. J gave up 7 bases and V 5 bases, and 13 bases lay outside the gene matches. This CDR3 is CASSTTLTGKGEKLFF. The CDR3 region has the DNA TGCGCCAGCAGCACAACCCTGACAGGGAAGGGTGAAAAACTGTTTTTT.

The chain uses TRBV5-4 and TRBJ1-6; D unresolved. V was cut by 0 bases and J by 6 bases, with 4 bases left in between. The CDR3 has 13 residues. Germline values: CDR1 SGHNT, CDR2 YYREEE (reference sequence). For the CDR3, the DNA is TGTGCCAGCAGCTTGGGGCTTAATTCACCCCTCCACTTT. Translating it yields CASSLGLNSPLHF. Full variable domain (outside the CDR3, taken from reference TRBV5-4 and TRBJ1-6): ETGVTQSPTHLIKTRGQQVTLRCSSQSGHNTVSWYQQALGQGPQFIFQYYREEENGRGNFPPRFSGLQFPNYSSELNVNALELDDSALYLCASSLGLNSPLHFGNGTRLTVT.

The rearrangement uses TRBV18 and TRBJ2-3; D is ambiguous. V lost 4 bases and J lost 9, with 11 bases in between. The CDR3 loop spans 12 amino acids. Germline CDR1 is KGHSH and CDR2 is LQKENI. CDR3 DNA sequence: TGTGCCAGCTCACTGAAAGAGGTAACGCAGTATTTT. Translating it yields CASSLKEVTQYF.